A single sample gave rise to the 5 T cell receptor beta chains below, sequenced in a study of T-cell memory formation after mild COVID-19. MiXCR was run by TCRdb on the 5' RACE reads, yielding one entry per CDR3 protein. In the table there are hundreds of thousands of distinct CDR3 sequences, roughly 15% of which are singletons. Sample: PBMCs or a T cell subset sorted from them (not recorded which). The receptors originated from a man younger than 35 who had mild COVID-19 (a few samples of this study predate the infection). Cell type and time point are not known.

This clonotype was picked up a small number of times. This chain links TRBV5-1 with TRBJ2-3; 7 bases match TRBD1. The trim removed 4 bases at V and 1 base at J, leaving 6 bases unmatched. This CDR3 is built from 15 residues. Germline V lookup: CDR1 SGHRS, CDR2 YFSETQ. The CDR3 nucleotides are TGCGCCAGCAGCGCAGACAGGGTTGGCACAGATACGCAGTATTTT. This sequence encodes CASSADRVGTDTQYF.

This clonotype was seen only a few times. This sequence joins TRBV20-1 and TRBJ2-6; TRBD2 is a possible D gene (6 bases). Germline CDR1 is DFQATT and CDR2 is SNEGSKA (reference sequence). This CDR3 is built from 16 residues. V was trimmed by 4 bases and J by 0 bases, leaving 13 bases between them. CDR3 DNA: TGCAGTGCTACCGGCGGGGAAGACTCTGGGGCCAACGTCCTGACTTTC. Protein sequence: CSATGGEDSGANVLTF.

The genes are TRBV5-1 and TRBJ2-3; D gene uncertain. The germline gives CDR1 SGHRS, CDR2 YFSETQ. Trimming shortened V by 0 bases and J by 12 bases, and 11 bases separated the two germline ends. CDR3 length: 12 amino acids. The DNA for the CDR3 is TGCGCCAGCAGCTTGGAGCCGCCCGCACAGTATTTT. It yields the protein CASSLEPPAQYF.

This clonotype was counted between two and nine times. This chain uses TRBV4-2 with TRBJ2-3; the match to TRBD2 covers 9 bases. V trimming: 3 bases; J trimming: 3 bases; junction bases outside the gene matches: 10. The CDR3 runs to 17 residues. CDR1 is LGHNA and CDR2 is YNFKEQ in the germline V gene. This CDR3 reads CASSQLTSGGFTDTQYF. The CDR3 DNA follows: TGTGCCAGCAGCCAGCTAACAAGCGGGGGGTTTACAGATACGCAGTATTTT.

This clonotype was detected ten times or more. The chain joins TRBV5-1 to TRBJ2-1; 9 positions agree with TRBD2. V shed 6 bases, J shed 9 bases, and the junction held 13 bases outside the gene matches. CDR1 SGHRS and CDR2 YFSETQ come from the germline V gene. There are 15 residues in the CDR3. CDR3: CASTIPGGGAVEQFF. DNA for the CDR3: TGCGCCAGCACCATCCCCGGCGGGGGGGCAGTTGAGCAGTTCTTC.